This T cell receptor beta chain was captured in a study of long-term antiretroviral therapy in people with HIV. Study information: Initial samples were collected about a decade before the 2015 immediate-ART recommendation. Findings and limits, study-wide: When set beside controls, HIV repertoires had CDR3 length ranges that were narrower.

It was version v3.0 of the immunoSEQ assay that was run at survey level. Here immunoSEQ multiplex PCR was the method, and the copy in TCRdb shows in-frame clones only, minus some. The sample carries 20,000 to 25,000 clones, roughly 86% recorded once. To note about this clone: The antigen remains undetermined.

This CDR3 comprises 15 residues. Germline V gene data show CDR1 as SGHTA and CDR2 as FQGTGA. V was pared by 5 bases and J by 4 bases, with 15 bases between. The genes are TRBV7-3 and TRBJ1-5; D is undetermined. This TCR came from a man aged 55-75 years with HIV. The specimen comprised unsorted PBMCs, sampled 1.3 years after starting antiretroviral therapy. CDR3 nucleotide sequence: TGTGCCAGCAGCCCGCCTGCACTCCAAAATCAGCCCCAGCATTTT. It translates to CASSPPALQNQPQHF.